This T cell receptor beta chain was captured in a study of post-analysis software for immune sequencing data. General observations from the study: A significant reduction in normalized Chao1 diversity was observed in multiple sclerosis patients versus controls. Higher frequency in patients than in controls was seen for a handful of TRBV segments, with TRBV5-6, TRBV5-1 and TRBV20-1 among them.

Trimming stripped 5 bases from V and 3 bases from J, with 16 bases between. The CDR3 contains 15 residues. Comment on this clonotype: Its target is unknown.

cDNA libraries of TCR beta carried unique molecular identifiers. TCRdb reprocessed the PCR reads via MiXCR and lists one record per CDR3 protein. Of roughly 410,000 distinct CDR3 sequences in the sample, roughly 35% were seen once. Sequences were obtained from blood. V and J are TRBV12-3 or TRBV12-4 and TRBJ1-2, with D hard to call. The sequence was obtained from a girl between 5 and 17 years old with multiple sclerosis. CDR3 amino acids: CASSPTLNGYYGYTF. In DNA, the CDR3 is TGTGCCAGCAGTCCAACCTTAAACGGGTACTATGGCTACACCTTC.